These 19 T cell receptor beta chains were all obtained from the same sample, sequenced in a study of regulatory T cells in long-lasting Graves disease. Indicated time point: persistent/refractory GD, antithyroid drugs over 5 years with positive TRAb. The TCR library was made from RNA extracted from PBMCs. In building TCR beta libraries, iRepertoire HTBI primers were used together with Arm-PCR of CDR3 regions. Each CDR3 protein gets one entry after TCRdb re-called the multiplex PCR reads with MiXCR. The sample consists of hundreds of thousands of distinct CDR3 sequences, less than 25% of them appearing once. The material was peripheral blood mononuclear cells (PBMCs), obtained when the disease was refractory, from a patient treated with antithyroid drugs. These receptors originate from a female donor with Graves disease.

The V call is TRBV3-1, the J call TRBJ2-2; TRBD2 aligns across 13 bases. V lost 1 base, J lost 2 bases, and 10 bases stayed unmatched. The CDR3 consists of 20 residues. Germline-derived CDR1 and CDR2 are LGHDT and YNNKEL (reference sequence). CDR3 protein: CASSQGGLGTSGTNTGELFF. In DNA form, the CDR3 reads TGTGCCAGCAGCCAAGGGGGGCTGGGGACTAGCGGGACTAACACCGGGGAGCTGTTTTTT.

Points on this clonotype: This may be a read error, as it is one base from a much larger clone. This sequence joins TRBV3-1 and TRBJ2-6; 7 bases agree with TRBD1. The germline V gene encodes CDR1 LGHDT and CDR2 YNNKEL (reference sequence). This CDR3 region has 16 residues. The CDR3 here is CASSQRGGSGANVLAF. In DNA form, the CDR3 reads TGTGCCAGCAGCCAGAGAGGGGGCTCTGGGGCCAACGTCCTGGCTTTC.

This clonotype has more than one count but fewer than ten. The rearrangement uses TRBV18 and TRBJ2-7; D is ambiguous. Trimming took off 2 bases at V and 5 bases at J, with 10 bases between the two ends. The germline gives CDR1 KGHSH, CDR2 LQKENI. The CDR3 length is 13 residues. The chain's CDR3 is CASSPMSLNEQYF. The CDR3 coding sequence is TGTGCCAGCTCACCAATGTCATTAAACGAGCAGTACTTC. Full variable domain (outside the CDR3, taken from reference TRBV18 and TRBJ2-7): NAGVMQNPRHLVRRRGQEARLRCSPMKGHSHVYWYRQLPEEGLKFMVYLQKENIIDESGMPKERFSAEFPKEGPSILRIQQVVRGDSAAYFCASSPMSLNEQYFGPGTRLTVT.

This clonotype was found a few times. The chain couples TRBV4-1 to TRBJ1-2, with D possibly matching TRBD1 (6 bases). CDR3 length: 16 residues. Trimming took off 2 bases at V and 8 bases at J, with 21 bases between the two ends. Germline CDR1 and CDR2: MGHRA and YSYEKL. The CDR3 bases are TGCGCCAGCAGCCAAATTCCCCCGCCACAGGGAGCGGGCTACACCTTC. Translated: CASSQIPPPQGAGYTF.

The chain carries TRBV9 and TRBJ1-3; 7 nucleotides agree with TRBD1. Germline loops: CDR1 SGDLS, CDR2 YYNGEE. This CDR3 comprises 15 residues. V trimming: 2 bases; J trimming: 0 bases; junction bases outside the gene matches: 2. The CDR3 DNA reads TGTGCCAGCAGCGTTACAGGGGCCTCTGGAAACACCATATATTTT. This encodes CASSVTGASGNTIYF.

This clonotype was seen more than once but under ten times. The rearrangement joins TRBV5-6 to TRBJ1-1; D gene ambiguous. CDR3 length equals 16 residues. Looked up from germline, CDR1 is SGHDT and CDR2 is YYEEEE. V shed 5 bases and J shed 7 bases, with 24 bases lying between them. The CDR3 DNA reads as TGTGCCAGCAGAGCCCCACAGATTCCGGCACAAGTTGAAGCTTTCTTT. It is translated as CASRAPQIPAQVEAFF.

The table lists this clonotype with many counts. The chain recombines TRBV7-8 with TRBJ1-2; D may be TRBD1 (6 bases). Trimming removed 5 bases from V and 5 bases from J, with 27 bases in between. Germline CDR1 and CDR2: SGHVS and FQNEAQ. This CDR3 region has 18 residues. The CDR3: CASSHHPDPGPRGYGYTF. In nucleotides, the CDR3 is TGTGCCAGCAGCCATCACCCAGACCCGGGACCCAGGGGATATGGCTACACCTTC. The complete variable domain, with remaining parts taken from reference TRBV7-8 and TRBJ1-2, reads GAGVSQSPRYKVAKRGQDVALRCDPISGHVSLFWYQQALGQGPEFLTYFQNEAQLDKSGLPSDRFFAERPEGSVSTLKIQRTQQEDSAVYLCASSHHPDPGPRGYGYTFGSGTRLTVV.

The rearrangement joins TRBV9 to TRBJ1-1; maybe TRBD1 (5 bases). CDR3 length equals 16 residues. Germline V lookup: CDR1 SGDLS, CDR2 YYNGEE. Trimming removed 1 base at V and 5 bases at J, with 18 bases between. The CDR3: CASSVKGNSTRTEAFF. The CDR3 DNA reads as TGTGCCAGCAGCGTAAAGGGGAATTCAACGAGGACTGAAGCTTTCTTT.

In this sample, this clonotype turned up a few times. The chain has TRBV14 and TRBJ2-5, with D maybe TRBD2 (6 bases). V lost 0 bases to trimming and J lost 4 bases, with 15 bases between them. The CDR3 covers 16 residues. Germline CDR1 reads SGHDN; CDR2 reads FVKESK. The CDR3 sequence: CASSQELADEPETQYF. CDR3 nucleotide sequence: TGTGCCAGCAGCCAAGAACTAGCCGATGAACCAGAGACCCAGTACTTC.

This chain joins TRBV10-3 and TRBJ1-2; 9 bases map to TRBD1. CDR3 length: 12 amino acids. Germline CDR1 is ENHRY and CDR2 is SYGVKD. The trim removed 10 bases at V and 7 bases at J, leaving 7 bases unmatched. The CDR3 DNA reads TGTGCCACGGGAGGACAGGGGTTTGGCTACACCTTC. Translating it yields CATGGQGFGYTF.

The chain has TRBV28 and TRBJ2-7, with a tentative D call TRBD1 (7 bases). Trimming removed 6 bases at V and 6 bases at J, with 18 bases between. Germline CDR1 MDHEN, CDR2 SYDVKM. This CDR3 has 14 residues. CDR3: CASSGGTVAAEQYF. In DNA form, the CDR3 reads TGTGCCAGCAGCGGCGGGACAGTAGCCGCCGAGCAGTACTTC.

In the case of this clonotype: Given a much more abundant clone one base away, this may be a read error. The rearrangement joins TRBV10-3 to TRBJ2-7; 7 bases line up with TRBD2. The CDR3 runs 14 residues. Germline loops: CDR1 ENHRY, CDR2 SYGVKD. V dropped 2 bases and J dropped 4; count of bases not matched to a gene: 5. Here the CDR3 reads CAISEPRGIYEQYF. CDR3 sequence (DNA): TGTGCCATCAGTGAGCCGCGGGGGATTTACGAGCAGTACTTC.

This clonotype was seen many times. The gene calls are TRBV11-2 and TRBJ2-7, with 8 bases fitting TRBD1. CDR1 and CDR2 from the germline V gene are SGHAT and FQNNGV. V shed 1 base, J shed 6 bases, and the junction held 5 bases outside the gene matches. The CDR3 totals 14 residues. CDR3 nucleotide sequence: TGTGCCAGCAGCTTAGGGACAGGGCGGATCGAGCAGTACTTC. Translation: CASSLGTGRIEQYF.

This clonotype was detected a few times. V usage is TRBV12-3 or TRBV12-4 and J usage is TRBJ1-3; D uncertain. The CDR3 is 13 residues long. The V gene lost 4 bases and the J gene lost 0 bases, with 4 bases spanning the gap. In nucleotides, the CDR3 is TGTGCCAGCAGTTCAATCTCTGGAAACACCATATATTTT. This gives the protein CASSSISGNTIYF.

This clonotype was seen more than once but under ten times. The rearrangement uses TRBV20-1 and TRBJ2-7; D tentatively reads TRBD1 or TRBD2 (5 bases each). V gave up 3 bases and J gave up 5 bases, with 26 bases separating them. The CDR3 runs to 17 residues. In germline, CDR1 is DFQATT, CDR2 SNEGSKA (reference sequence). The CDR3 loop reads CSASSARDGRIGNEQYF. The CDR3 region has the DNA TGCAGTGCTAGCTCGGCCCGGGACGGTCGTATAGGGAACGAGCAGTACTTC.

The CDR3 reads CASSPQTRKIAKNIQYF. The DNA of the CDR3 is TGTGCCAGCTCACCGCAGACCCGAAAGATAGCCAAAAACATTCAGTACTTC. The chain couples TRBV18 to TRBJ2-4; D remains unclear. Trimming stripped 3 bases from V and 0 bases from J, with 15 bases between. Germline V gene lookup returns CDR1 KGHSH and CDR2 LQKENI. The CDR3 runs 17 residues. Full variable domain (missing parts from reference TRBV18 and TRBJ2-4): NAGVMQNPRHLVRRRGQEARLRCSPMKGHSHVYWYRQLPEEGLKFMVYLQKENIIDESGMPKERFSAEFPKEGPSILRIQQVVRGDSAAYFCASSPQTRKIAKNIQYFGAGTRLSVL.

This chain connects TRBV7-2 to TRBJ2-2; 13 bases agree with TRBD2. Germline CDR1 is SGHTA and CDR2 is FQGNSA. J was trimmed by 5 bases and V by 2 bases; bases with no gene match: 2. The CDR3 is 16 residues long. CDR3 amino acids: CASSLRTSGSTGELFF. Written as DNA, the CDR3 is TGTGCCAGCAGCTTACGGACTAGCGGGAGTACCGGGGAGCTGTTTTTT.

The CDR3 DNA reads as TGTGCCAGCAGCTCACCTAGCGGGAGAGATCAAGAGACCCAGTACTTC. Translation: CASSSPSGRDQETQYF. The rearrangement links TRBV7-9 to TRBJ2-5; 10 positions agree with TRBD2. Germline V gene lookup returns CDR1 SEHNR and CDR2 FQNEAQ (reference sequence). V was clipped by 4 bases and J by 2 bases; unmatched bases: 7. This CDR3 has 16 amino acids.

CDR3 sequence: CASSGRPATSSSGANVLTF. The CDR3 DNA is TGTGCCAGCAGCGGCAGGCCGGCGACATCATCCTCTGGGGCCAACGTCCTGACTTTC. The chain has TRBV7-2 and TRBJ2-6, with D unclear. The V gene's germline CDR1 is SGHTA and CDR2 FQGNSA. The length of the CDR3 is 19 residues. V lost 5 bases to trimming and J lost 0 bases, with 20 bases between them.